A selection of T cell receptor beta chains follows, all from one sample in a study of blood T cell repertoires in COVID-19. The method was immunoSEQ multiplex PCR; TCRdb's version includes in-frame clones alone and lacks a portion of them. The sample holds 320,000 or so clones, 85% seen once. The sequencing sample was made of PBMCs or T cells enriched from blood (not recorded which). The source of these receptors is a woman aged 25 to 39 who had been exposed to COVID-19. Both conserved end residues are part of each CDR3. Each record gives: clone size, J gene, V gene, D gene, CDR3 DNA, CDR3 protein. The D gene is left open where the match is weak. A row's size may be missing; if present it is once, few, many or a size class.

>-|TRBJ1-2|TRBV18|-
TGTGCCAGCTCACCAAGAGGAAACTATGGCTACACCTTC
CASSPRGNYGYTF
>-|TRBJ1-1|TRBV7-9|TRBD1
TGTGCCAGCAGTCTGACAGGGCGGAACACTGAAGCTTTCTTT
CASSLTGRNTEAFF
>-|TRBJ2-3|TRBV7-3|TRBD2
TGTGCCAGCAGCTTAAGACTAGCGAACACAGATACGCAGTATTTT
CASSLRLANTDTQYF
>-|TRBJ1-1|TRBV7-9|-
TGTGCCAGCAGCTTAGTGAGGGAATCTGAAGCTTTCTTT
CASSLVRESEAFF
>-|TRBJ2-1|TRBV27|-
TGTGCCAGCAGTTTATATAGCGGTGGGGGTTACAATGAGCAGTTCTTC
CASSLYSGGGYNEQFF
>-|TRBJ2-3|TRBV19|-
TGTGCCAGTAGTAGGGGGACTTCCTCAACAGATACGCAGTATTTT
CASSRGTSSTDTQYF
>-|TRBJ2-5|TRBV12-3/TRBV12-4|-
TGTGCCAGCAGTTCGCAGTCCCGAGAGACCCAGTACTTC
CASSSQSRETQYF
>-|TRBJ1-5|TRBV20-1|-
TGCAGTGCTAGTGATAGGGGCGTTCAGCCCCAGCATTTT
CSASDRGVQPQHF
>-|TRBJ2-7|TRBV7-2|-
TGTGCCAGCAGCTCGCGTTCGTGGGCAGGTCACGAGCAGTACTTC
CASSSRSWAGHEQYF
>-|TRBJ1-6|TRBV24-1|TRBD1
TGTGCCACCAGTGACAGGGGGCGTTCACCCCTCCACTTT
CATSDRGRSPLHF
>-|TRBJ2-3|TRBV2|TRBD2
TGTGCCAGCAGTGGTGATAGCGGGAGGGCCGGGGCAGATACGCAGTATTTT
CASSGDSGRAGADTQYF
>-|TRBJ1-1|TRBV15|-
TGTGCCACCAGCAGAGGGGGGGACCGAGGGACTGAAGCTTTCTTT
CATSRGGDRGTEAFF
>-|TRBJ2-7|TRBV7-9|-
TGTGCCAGCAGCTTACCCCCGCGGACAAACCCCTACGAGCAGTACTTC
CASSLPPRTNPYEQYF
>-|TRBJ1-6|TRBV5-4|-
TGTGCCAGCAGCCGCGACAGGAGCTCCTATAATTCACCCCTCCACTTT
CASSRDRSSYNSPLHF
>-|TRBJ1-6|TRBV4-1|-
TGCGCCAGCAGCCAAGATAGCAGGGCGATGAATTCACCCCTCCACTTT
CASSQDSRAMNSPLHF
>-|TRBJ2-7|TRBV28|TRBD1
TGTGCCAGCAGTTTATTTGGGACAGGTACCTACGAGCAGTACTTC
CASSLFGTGTYEQYF
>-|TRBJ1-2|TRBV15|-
TGTGCCACCAGCAGAGATCGGGGGGGATCCGTTAACTATGGCTACACCTTC
CATSRDRGGSVNYGYTF
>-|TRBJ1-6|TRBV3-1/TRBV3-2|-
TGTGCCTTTTCCGATGGCGGGGGCTATAATTCACCCCTCCACTTT
CAFSDGGGYNSPLHF
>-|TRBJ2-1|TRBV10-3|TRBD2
TGTGCCATCAGATTCGCTAGCGGGCCTTACAATGAGCAGTTCTTC
CAIRFASGPYNEQFF
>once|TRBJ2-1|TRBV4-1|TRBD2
TGCGCCAGCCAGACGAGAGCGGGAGAATCAACCTACAATGAGCAGTTCTTC
CASQTRAGESTYNEQFF
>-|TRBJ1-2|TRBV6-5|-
TGTGCCAGCAGTCCATCCATGGGAGCCAGGAATGGCTACACCTTC
CASSPSMGARNGYTF
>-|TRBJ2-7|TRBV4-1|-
TGCGCCAGCAGCCCACGAGCAGGGTTCTACGAGCAGTACTTC
CASSPRAGFYEQYF
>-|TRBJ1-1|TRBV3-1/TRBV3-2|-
TGTGCCAGCAGCCAACTCCACGTACGGGGGTCGGCTTTCTTT
CASSQLHVRGSAFF
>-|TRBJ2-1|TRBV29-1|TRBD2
TGCAGCGCCGTGGGTAGCGGGGGGGCCTATGAGCAGTTCTTC
CSAVGSGGAYEQFF
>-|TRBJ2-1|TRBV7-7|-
TGTGCTAGCTCGGCAGGGAACTACAATGAGCAGTTCTTC
CASSAGNYNEQFF
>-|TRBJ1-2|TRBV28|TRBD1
TGTGCCAGCAGTACTCGGCAGGGGGGCTATGGCTACACCTTC
CASSTRQGGYGYTF
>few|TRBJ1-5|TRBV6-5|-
TGTGCCAGCAGCACAGGGTGGACGCAGCCCCAGCATTTT
CASSTGWTQPQHF
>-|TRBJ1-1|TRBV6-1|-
TGTGCCAGCAGTGAAAACGGGTGGCAACAGGGTCCAACTGAAGCTTTCTTT
CASSENGWQQGPTEAFF
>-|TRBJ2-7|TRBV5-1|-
TGCGCCAGCAGCTTGGTGAGGGCCCCCTACGAGCAGTACTTC
CASSLVRAPYEQYF
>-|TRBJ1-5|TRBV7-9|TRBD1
TGTGCCAGCAGCTTAGGACAGGGGAACAATCAGCCCCAGCATTTT
CASSLGQGNNQPQHF
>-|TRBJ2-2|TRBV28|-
TGTGCCAGCAGTTTAATTGAGAGAGACACCGGGGAGCTGTTTTTT
CASSLIERDTGELFF
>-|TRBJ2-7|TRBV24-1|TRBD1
TGTGCCACCAGTGAGGCCGGGACAGGGTTAAGAGAGCAGTACTTC
CATSEAGTGLREQYF
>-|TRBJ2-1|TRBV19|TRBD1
TGTGCCAGCAGGGGGTTATACAATGAGCAGTTCTTC
CASRGLYNEQFF
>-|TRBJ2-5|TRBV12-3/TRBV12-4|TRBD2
TGTGCCAGTGCGGGCCCTAGCGGCGAGACCCAGTACTTC
CASAGPSGETQYF
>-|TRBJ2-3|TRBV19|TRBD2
TGTGCCAGTAGTATAGAAAATAGCGGGAGAGTAGCAGATACGCAGTATTTT
CASSIENSGRVADTQYF
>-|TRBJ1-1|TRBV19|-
TGTGCCAGTAGTATTGGGGGCGCCTTTACTGAAGCTTTCTTT
CASSIGGAFTEAFF
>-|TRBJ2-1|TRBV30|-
TGTGCCTGGGTTACAAGCTCCTACAATGAGCAGTTCTTC
CAWVTSSYNEQFF
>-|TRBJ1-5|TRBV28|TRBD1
TGTGCCAGCAGTTTAGACAGGGCGATCCTCAATCAGCCCCAGCATTTT
CASSLDRAILNQPQHF
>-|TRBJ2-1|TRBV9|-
TGTGCCAGCAGCGTAGCACAGGGTCCCTACAATGAGCAGTTCTTC
CASSVAQGPYNEQFF
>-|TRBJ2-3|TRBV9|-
TGTGCCAGCAGCGTAGTGGCTAGTCCGGGGTTAAATACGCAGTATTTT
CASSVVASPGLNTQYF
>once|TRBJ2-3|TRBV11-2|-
TGTGCCAGCAGCTTAACCACCAGGGGAATTGGGGATACGCAGTATTTT
CASSLTTRGIGDTQYF
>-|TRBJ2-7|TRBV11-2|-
TGTGCCAGCACCGTAGGGGTAGGTTACGAGCAGTACTTC
CASTVGVGYEQYF
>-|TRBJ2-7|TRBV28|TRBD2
TGTGCCAGCAGTTTAGGGAGCGGGGACGGCTACGAGCAGTACTTC
CASSLGSGDGYEQYF
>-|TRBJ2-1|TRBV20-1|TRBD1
TGCGGAGGTAGTGGGACAGCAAAAACTGCTGAGCAGTTCTTC
CGGSGTAKTAEQFF
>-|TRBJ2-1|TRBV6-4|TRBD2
TGTGCCAGCTCTTACCTAGCGGGAGTAGGGAATGAGCAGTTCTTC
CASSYLAGVGNEQFF
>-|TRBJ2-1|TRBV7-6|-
TGTGCCAGCAGCTCCGTTTTAAATGAGCAGTTCTTC
CASSSVLNEQFF
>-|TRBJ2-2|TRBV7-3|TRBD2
TGTGCCAGCAGCCCGAAAACAATGACTAGCGGGAAGAAGAACACCGGGGAGCTGTTTTTT
CASSPKTMTSGKKNTGELFF
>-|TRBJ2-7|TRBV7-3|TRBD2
TGTGCCAGCAGCTTAGGACTAGCGGGAGGAACCCACGAGCAGTACTTC
CASSLGLAGGTHEQYF
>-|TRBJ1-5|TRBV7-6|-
TGTGCCAGCAGCTTGTTCGGGGGGGATAGCAATCAGCCCCAGCATTTT
CASSLFGGDSNQPQHF
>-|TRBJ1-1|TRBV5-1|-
TGCGCCAGCAGCTTGGAAGGACACGTGAACACTGAAGCTTTCTTT
CASSLEGHVNTEAFF
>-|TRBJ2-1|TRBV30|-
TGTGCCTGGACTTTAGGGGTAAGCGTCAACAATGAGCAGTTCTTC
CAWTLGVSVNNEQFF
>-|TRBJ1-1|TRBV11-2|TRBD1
TGTGCCAGCAGCGGCAGGGGGCGCGCGGTGAACACTGAAGCTTTCTTT
CASSGRGRAVNTEAFF
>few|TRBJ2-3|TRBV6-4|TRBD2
TGTGCCAGCAGCCCCGGGACTACTAGCACAGATACGCAGTATTTT
CASSPGTTSTDTQYF
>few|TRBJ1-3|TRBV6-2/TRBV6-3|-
TGTGCCAGCAGTTACTCGCGCCTGAAGGCGGGTGCCCAACCTCCCATATATTTT
CASSYSRLKAGAQPPIYF
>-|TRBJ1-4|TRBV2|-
TGTGCCAGCAGTACCCCGGGGGAGCACGCAACTAATGAAAAACTGTTTTTT
CASSTPGEHATNEKLFF
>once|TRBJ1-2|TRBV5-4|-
TGTGCCAGCAACGCAGGATCTAACTATGGCTACACCTTC
CASNAGSNYGYTF